This T cell receptor beta chain emerged from a study of T cells after posttransplantation cyclophosphamide. Findings and limits, study-wide: Skin or GI-infiltrating T cells shared few TRB sequences with blood.

Profiled with immunoSEQ multiplex PCR; TCRdb holds only in-frame clones, not every one. Of fewer than 7,000 clones listed, roughly 92% are singletons. CDR1 and CDR2 from the germline V gene are LGHNA and YSLEER. The V end was cut by 4 bases, the J end by 6 bases, with 12 bases between. The CDR3 extends over 13 amino acids. This clone was detected once. The antigen is not known. Cyclophosphamide on days +3 and +4 followed busulfan-fludarabine conditioning and a marrow graft. The material was CD8+ T cells sorted from blood, obtained after allogeneic stem cell transplant with posttransplant cyclophosphamide. The clonotype was recovered from a male patient between 60 and 69 years old who received an allogeneic stem cell transplant from a related donor and was CMV-positive. Some T cells may be transferred from the graft donor. The V gene is TRBV4-3, the J gene TRBJ1-1, with D possibly being TRBD1 (6 bases). CDR3 in amino acids: CASSLYRAAEAFF. In DNA, the CDR3 is TGCGCCAGCAGCCTCTACAGGGCCGCTGAAGCTTTCTTT.